The 32 T cell receptor beta chains listed next were all sequenced from one sample in a study of shared clonotypes between healthy human individuals. Data came from immunoSEQ multiplex PCR; TCRdb stores just in-frame clones and leaves some out. The repertoire holds roughly 2.2 million clones, with approximately 93% as singletons. Sequencing was performed on naive CD4+ T cells from PBMCs. Subset given: CD45RA+ positively selected. The receptors stem from a man aged 18 to 30 in good health. Some clones in this sample may be carry-over from other donors' samples.

This clone came up once. This chain links TRBV19 with TRBJ2-7, with D uncertain. The CDR3 length is 14 residues. Between the trimmed V and J ends, which lost 7 bases and 6 bases, there was a span of 19 bases. Per germline, CDR1 LNHDA and CDR2 SQIVND (reference sequence). CDR3: CASTTSRSEREQYF. The DNA for the CDR3 is TGTGCCAGTACCACAAGCCGGTCAGAGCGCGAGCAGTACTTC.

The V and J genes are TRBV14 and TRBJ1-2; D not resolved. This CDR3 is 14 amino acids long. Between the trimmed V and J ends, which lost 4 bases and 2 bases, there was a span of 11 bases. Germline lookup yields CDR1 SGHDN and CDR2 FVKESK. The CDR3 is CASSRSRLNYGYTF. The CDR3 DNA is TGTGCCAGCAGCCGATCGAGGCTGAACTATGGCTACACCTTC.

The rearrangement uses TRBV28 and TRBJ2-7; weak D call: TRBD2 (6 bases). Germline lookup yields CDR1 MDHEN and CDR2 SYDVKM. V was shortened by 10 bases and J by 4 bases, with 14 bases between the two germline ends. The CDR3 is 12 amino acids. As DNA, the CDR3 is TGTGCCACGGGGGTGGCAAGGTACGAGCAGTACTTC. It translates to CATGVARYEQYF.

This clone has just one count. This chain joins TRBV15 and TRBJ2-5; TRBD2 might be the D (7 bases). The CDR3 spans 16 residues. Germline CDR1 is LNHNV and CDR2 is YYDKDF (reference sequence). Trimming cost V 3 bases and J 1 base, with 15 bases left between them. The CDR3 DNA reads TGTGCCACCAGCAGGGGACGGGGGGCCACCCAAGAGACCCAGTACTTC. Amino acids: CATSRGRGATQETQYF.

This clone is a singleton in its sample. This chain uses TRBV5-4 with TRBJ1-1; TRBD1 is a possible D gene (5 bases). Trimming took off 4 bases at V and 1 base at J, with 14 bases between the two ends. This CDR3 contains 15 residues. The V gene's germline CDR1 is SGHNT and CDR2 YYREEE (reference sequence). In DNA form, the CDR3 reads TGTGCCAGCAGCGGGGGAGGCAGGGCGAACACTGAAGCTTTCTTT. It yields the protein CASSGGGRANTEAFF.

The chain links TRBV9 to TRBJ1-2, with TRBD1 matching 7 bases. Germline assignment: CDR1 SGDLS and CDR2 YYNGEE. V lost 4 bases and J lost 4; bases outside the gene matches: 10. The CDR3 covers 15 residues. The CDR3 bases are TGTGCCAGCAGCAGACTCGGACAGGTCGGCTATGGCTACACCTTC. Residues: CASSRLGQVGYGYTF.

Of note for this clone: The same CDR3 is also encoded by other DNA sequences in this sample. V usage is TRBV19 and J usage is TRBJ1-1; no clear D gene. V was clipped by 5 bases and J by 0 bases, with 4 bases between them. The CDR3 sequence is 12 residues long. Germline V CDR1 and CDR2: LNHDA, SQIVND (reference sequence). CDR3 coding DNA: TGTGCCAGTAGTGGGGTGAACACTGAAGCTTTCTTT. This sequence encodes CASSGVNTEAFF.

In this sample, this clone turned up once. The chain uses TRBV10-2 and TRBJ2-2, with D possibly being TRBD2 (6 bases). CDR1 is WSHSY, CDR2 SAAADI, per germline. The CDR3 loop spans 12 amino acids. Trimming took 8 bases from V and 7 from J, leaving 11 bases between them. The CDR3 DNA is TGCGCCAGCGGGTCGGGGGTCGGGGAGCTGTTTTTT. Translation: CASGSGVGELFF.

The rearrangement joins TRBV2 to TRBJ2-1; either TRBD1 or TRBD2 may fit D (5 bases each). Looked up from germline, CDR1 is SNHLY and CDR2 is FYNNEI. Between the trimmed V and J ends, which lost 6 bases and 12 bases, there was a span of 12 bases. This CDR3 has 11 residues. CDR3 coding DNA: TGTGCCAGCAGCGAACTAGGGGTGCAGTTCTTC. Residues: CASSELGVQFF.

The chain uses TRBV7-9 and TRBJ2-2; 11 nucleotides align to TRBD2. CDR1 is SEHNR and CDR2 is FQNEAQ in the germline V gene (reference sequence). Trimming cost V 5 bases and J 3 bases; bases outside gene matches: 14. The CDR3 extends over 19 amino acids. DNA for the CDR3: TGTGCCAGCAGCCCGCGCACGTTAACTAGCGGGGGATACACCGGGGAGCTGTTTTTT. Amino acid sequence: CASSPRTLTSGGYTGELFF.

This clone was seen only once. The chain employs TRBV7-3 and TRBJ2-5; D is uncertain. Germline V CDR1 and CDR2: SGHTA, FQGTGA. V lost 0 bases to trimming and J lost 0 bases, with 2 bases between them. The CDR3 covers 13 residues. This chain's CDR3 is CASSLTNQETQYF. CDR3 coding DNA: TGTGCCAGCAGCTTAACCAACCAAGAGACCCAGTACTTC.

The chain couples TRBV18 to TRBJ2-3, with a tentative D call TRBD1 (8 bases). CDR1 is KGHSH and CDR2 is LQKENI in the germline V gene. The CDR3 contains 17 residues. Trimming took 5 bases from V and 0 from J, leaving 18 bases between them. This CDR3 reads CASSSGTGQFSTDTQYF. The CDR3 nucleotides read TGTGCCAGCTCAAGCGGGACAGGTCAATTTAGCACAGATACGCAGTATTTT.

This clone was seen more than once but under ten times. This chain links TRBV7-8 with TRBJ1-5; D is unclear. This CDR3 is 13 amino acids long. V lost 3 bases, J lost 6 bases, and 9 bases lay in between. Per the germline V gene, CDR1 is SGHVS and CDR2 is FQNEAQ. CDR3 protein: CASSLTRTQPQHF. DNA of the CDR3: TGTGCCAGCAGCTTGACACGTACTCAGCCCCAGCATTTT.

This clone was seen more than once but under ten times. The chain employs TRBV2 and TRBJ1-2; D perhaps matches TRBD1 (6 bases). This CDR3 is 16 amino acids long. V lost 2 bases and J 0 bases, leaving 13 bases between the germline ends. The germline gives CDR1 SNHLY, CDR2 FYNNEI. CDR3 residues: CASSETPTGANYGYTF. CDR3 in DNA: TGTGCCAGCAGTGAAACCCCGACAGGAGCTAACTATGGCTACACCTTC.

This sequence joins TRBV19 and TRBJ1-2; D ambiguous. The CDR3 contains 13 residues. Trimming removed 4 bases from V and 7 bases from J, with 13 bases in between. The germline V gene encodes CDR1 LNHDA and CDR2 SQIVND (reference sequence). CDR3 region: CASSTTRVAGYTF. For the CDR3, the DNA is TGTGCCAGTAGTACCACTCGGGTCGCTGGCTACACCTTC.

The chain has TRBV5-1 and TRBJ2-7, with 7 bases aligning to TRBD1. The CDR3 spans 13 residues. In germline, CDR1 is SGHRS, CDR2 YFSETQ. V dropped 4 bases and J dropped 3; count of bases not matched to a gene: 4. The CDR3 is CASSVTGNYEQYF. The CDR3 nucleotides read TGCGCCAGCAGCGTGACAGGGAACTACGAGCAGTACTTC.

This chain links TRBV1 with TRBJ2-3; the DNA was not used to check the table's D call, TRBD2. TRBV1 is shown as a pseudogene. CDR3 length: 20 residues. CDR3 region: CTSSPMGQNGLAESTDTQYF. In nucleotides, the CDR3 is TGCACCAGCAGCCCCATGGGACAAAACGGACTAGCGGAGAGCACAGATACGCAGTATTTT.

DNA of the CDR3: TGTGCCAGCAGAGGGGGCGGGTACACTGAAGCTTTCTTT. This codes for CASRGGGYTEAFF. This rearrangement joins TRBV25-1 to TRBJ1-1; 7 bases are a match to TRBD1. V lost 6 bases to trimming and J lost 3 bases; unmatched junction nucleotides: 4. This CDR3 comprises 13 residues. Germline V gives CDR1 MGHDK, CDR2 SYGVNS.

In DNA form, the CDR3 reads TGTGCCAGCAGCGCGCCTTTACGAGATGGCTACACCTTC. Its translation: CASSAPLRDGYTF. The chain links TRBV5-5 to TRBJ1-2; D is uncertain. Germline V gene sequence: CDR1 SGHKS, CDR2 YYEKEE (reference sequence). V was shortened by 4 bases and J by 6 bases, with 13 bases between the two germline ends. The CDR3 runs 13 residues.

V and J are TRBV28 and TRBJ1-2, with 11 bases lining up with TRBD1. V lost 1 base and J lost 5; bases outside the gene matches: 9. The germline V gene has CDR1 MDHEN and CDR2 SYDVKM. This CDR3 contains 17 residues. The CDR3 protein is CASSLSGDRGSLYGYTF. The DNA of the CDR3 is TGTGCCAGCAGTTTATCGGGGGACAGGGGGTCTTTATATGGCTACACCTTC.

V and J are TRBV9 and TRBJ2-2; a possible D gene is TRBD2 (6 bases). This CDR3 is built from 18 residues. V shed 4 bases and J shed 6 bases, with 25 bases lying between them. Germline V gene sequence: CDR1 SGDLS, CDR2 YYNGEE. DNA of the CDR3: TGTGCCAGCAGCTCCCGAGGGGCAACGGGAGCCCCTCCCGGGGAGCTGTTTTTT. Protein sequence: CASSSRGATGAPPGELFF.

The CDR3 loop reads CASSFSTSGRNTGELFF. CDR3 DNA sequence: TGTGCCAGCAGCTTTTCGACTAGCGGCAGGAACACCGGGGAGCTGTTTTTT. V is TRBV5-4 and J is TRBJ2-2, with 9 bases fitting TRBD2. The CDR3 loop spans 17 amino acids. Germline values: CDR1 SGHNT, CDR2 YYREEE (reference sequence). The ends lost 2 bases at V and 1 base at J; junction bases unmatched: 6.

V is TRBV5-1 and J is TRBJ2-2; 7 positions match TRBD1. The germline V gene has CDR1 SGHRS and CDR2 YFSETQ. CDR3 size: 13 residues. Trimming took 5 bases from V and 6 from J; bases not matched to a gene: 4. CDR3 in amino acids: CASRDQGAGELFF. CDR3 in DNA: TGCGCCAGCAGAGATCAGGGGGCCGGGGAGCTGTTTTTT.

The chain's CDR3 is CASSGALGSHEQYF. The DNA for the CDR3 is TGTGCCAGCAGTGGGGCCCTGGGTTCCCACGAGCAGTACTTC. V usage is TRBV6-1 and J usage is TRBJ2-7; no firm D call. The germline V gene encodes CDR1 MNHNS and CDR2 SASEGT. The V gene lost 4 bases and the J gene lost 5 bases, with 15 bases spanning the gap. The CDR3 totals 14 residues.

CDR3 loop: CATSSSYSNTEAFF. CDR3 nucleotide sequence: TGTGCCACCAGCAGCTCGTACAGCAACACTGAAGCTTTCTTT. The chain links TRBV15 to TRBJ1-1, with D unresolved. V was pared by 3 bases and J by 2 bases, with 10 bases between. This CDR3 comprises 14 residues. Germline V lookup: CDR1 LNHNV, CDR2 YYDKDF (reference sequence). The complete variable domain, with remaining parts taken from reference TRBV15 and TRBJ1-1, reads DAMVIQNPRYQVTQFGKPVTLSCSQTLNHNVMYWYQQKSSQAPKLLFHYYDKDFNNEADTPDNFQSRRPNTSFCFLDIRSPGLGDTAMYLCATSSSYSNTEAFFGQGTRLTVV.

The V gene is TRBV11-2, the J gene TRBJ2-1; D is tentatively TRBD1 or TRBD2 (6 bases each). Germline V gene sequence: CDR1 SGHAT, CDR2 FQNNGV. V gave up 4 bases and J gave up 5 bases, with 15 bases separating them. The CDR3 sequence is 15 residues long. The CDR3 DNA sequence: TGTGCCAGCAGCTCCATCGGCGGGGACAACAATGAGCAGTTCTTC. The encoded protein is CASSSIGGDNNEQFF.

With regard to this clone: This same CDR3 is encoded by further DNA sequences in the sample. The rearrangement uses TRBV29-1 and TRBJ2-7; D may correspond to TRBD1 or TRBD2 (5 bases each). The V and J ends lost 6 bases and 0 bases respectively, with 12 bases between them. CDR3 length equals 13 residues. CDR1 SQVTM and CDR2 ANQGSEA come from the germline V gene. The DNA of the CDR3 is TGCAGCGTGAAAGGGACGCTCTCCTACGAGCAGTACTTC. Residues: CSVKGTLSYEQYF.

V and J are TRBV27 and TRBJ2-1; 7 bases map to TRBD2. The V gene end was trimmed by 7 bases and the J gene end by 7 bases; junction bases not matched to a gene: 19. Germline CDR1 is MNHEY and CDR2 is SMNVEV (reference sequence). CDR3 length: 17 amino acids. This chain's CDR3 is CASTNWYVAGEENEQFF. As DNA, the CDR3 is TGTGCCAGCACGAACTGGTATGTGGCGGGAGAGGAAAATGAGCAGTTCTTC.

V is TRBV29-1 and J is TRBJ1-5; TRBD1 agrees at 8 bases. Germline assignment: CDR1 SQVTM and CDR2 ANQGSEA. V lost 4 bases, J lost 7 bases, and 3 bases stayed unmatched. The CDR3 extends over 12 amino acids. Here the CDR3 reads CSVGTGRQPQHF. CDR3 bases: TGCAGCGTTGGGACAGGGCGACAGCCCCAGCATTTT.

The V gene is TRBV5-1, the J gene TRBJ2-2, with D possibly being TRBD2 (5 bases). CDR3 length equals 15 residues. Germline CDR1 is SGHRS and CDR2 is YFSETQ. V was pared by 4 bases and J by 1 base, with 11 bases between. CDR3 DNA: TGCGCCAGCAGCGCCAGCGGTAAGAACACCGGGGAGCTGTTTTTT. It specifies CASSASGKNTGELFF. The variable domain in full, with the rest retrieved from reference TRBV5-1 and TRBJ2-2, is KAGVTQTPRYLIKTRGQQVTLSCSPISGHRSVSWYQQTPGQGLQFLFEYFSETQRNKGNFPGRFSGRQFSNSRSEMNVSTLELGDSALYLCASSASGKNTGELFFGEGSRLTVL.

V gene TRBV28 combines with J gene TRBJ1-5; maybe TRBD1 (5 bases). The CDR3 contains 18 residues. V lost 7 bases, J lost 1 base, and 23 bases lay in between. Per germline, CDR1 MDHEN and CDR2 SYDVKM. The DNA for the CDR3 is TGTGCCAGCACTACATGGGGGTATTGGGGCGGGAGCAATCAGCCCCAGCATTTT. Amino acids: CASTTWGYWGGSNQPQHF.

J is TRBJ2-7 and V is TRBV27, with a weak D call TRBD2 (5 bases). Germline loops: CDR1 MNHEY, CDR2 SMNVEV (reference sequence). Trimming pared 2 bases from V and 2 bases from J, leaving 7 bases between. The CDR3 has 13 amino acids. This CDR3 is CASSLPGAYEQYF. In DNA form, the CDR3 reads TGTGCCAGCAGTTTACCCGGGGCCTACGAGCAGTACTTC.